A single sample gave rise to the 10 T cell receptor beta chains below, sequenced in a study of beta chain features in type 1 diabetes (dated by TCRdb to 2016 to 2019). Libraries were made using the immunoSEQ multiplex PCR assay. The entire amount of isolated RNA was reverse transcribed using the High Capacity cDNA Reverse Transcription Kit, so the sequenced TCRB transcripts were expressed ones. Here the immuneACCESS table is served through TCRdb, limited to in-frame sequences with V and J called. Missing clones are a known gap in these copies; in checked studies unresolved V genes cover under half, and the rest lacks a known reason. Here the sample has under 350,000 clones; about 8.5% occur a single time. Clones ranked in the top ten supply approximately 0.93% of the sample. The sequencing sample was made of central memory CD4+ T cells from blood. These receptors all come from a woman aged 18-30 years in good health.

This chain links TRBV6-5 with TRBJ1-5, with D possibly TRBD1 on 5 matching bases. Germline CDR1 and CDR2: MNHEY and SVGAGI. V was clipped by 4 bases and J by 5 bases, with 9 bases between them. The CDR3 has 13 residues. The DNA of the CDR3 is TGTGCCAGCAGTTCTCAGGGTGATCAGCCCCAGCATTTT. It encodes CASSSQGDQPQHF.

This clone appeared a few times. V and J are TRBV9 and TRBJ1-1; D call uncertain. Germline CDR1 is SGDLS and CDR2 is YYNGEE. V dropped 4 bases and J dropped 1 base, with 8 bases sitting between them. The CDR3 is made up of 13 amino acids. CDR3 protein: CASSPRANTEAFF. For the CDR3, the DNA is TGTGCCAGCAGCCCCCGCGCGAACACTGAAGCTTTCTTT. The full variable domain, its missing parts supplied by reference TRBV9 and TRBJ1-1, is DSGVTQTPKHLITATGQRVTLRCSPRSGDLSVYWYQQSLDQGLQFLIQYYNGEERAKGNILERFSAQQFPDLHSELNLSSLELGDSALYFCASSPRANTEAFFGQGTRLTVV.

This chain joins TRBV20-1 and TRBJ2-1, with D perhaps matching TRBD1 (5 bases). Germline lookup yields CDR1 DFQATT and CDR2 SNEGSKA (reference sequence). V lost 6 bases and J lost 10, with 13 bases in between. The CDR3 is made up of 11 amino acids. CDR3 in amino acids: CSAPPKGEQFF. The DNA of the CDR3 is TGCAGTGCCCCCCCCAAGGGGGAGCAGTTCTTC.

In its sample, this clone was seen a few times. The chain carries TRBV7-2 and TRBJ1-2; D unclear. This CDR3 region has 13 residues. V shed 4 bases and J shed 10 bases, with 16 bases lying between them. Germline CDR1 reads SGHTA; CDR2 reads FQGNSA. CDR3: CASSSTRSSDYTF. As DNA, the CDR3 is TGTGCCAGCAGCTCCACAAGGAGTTCGGACTACACCTTC. The whole variable domain, filled in from reference TRBV7-2 and TRBJ1-2, reads GAGVSQSPSNKVTEKGKDVELRCDPISGHTALYWYRQSLGQGLEFLIYFQGNSAPDKSGLPSDRFSAERTGGSVSTLTIQRTQQEDSAVYLCASSSTRSSDYTFGSGTRLTVV.

The CDR3 is CASSFRSGGLNTGELFF. The CDR3 DNA reads as TGTGCCAGCAGCTTCCGTAGCGGGGGGCTTAACACCGGGGAGCTGTTTTTT. The rearrangement joins TRBV5-4 to TRBJ2-2; TRBD2 aligns across 10 bases. This CDR3 is built from 17 residues. The ends lost 2 bases at V and 2 bases at J; junction bases unmatched: 6. Germline lookup yields CDR1 SGHNT and CDR2 YYREEE (reference sequence). The complete variable domain, with remaining parts taken from reference TRBV5-4 and TRBJ2-2, reads ETGVTQSPTHLIKTRGQQVTLRCSSQSGHNTVSWYQQALGQGPQFIFQYYREEENGRGNFPPRFSGLQFPNYSSELNVNALELDDSALYLCASSFRSGGLNTGELFFGEGSRLTVL.

Concerning this clone itself: The same CDR3 is also encoded by other DNA sequences in this sample. CDR3 nucleotides: TGCGCCAGCAGCCAAGGGTGGGCTAGCGGGGGGCAAGAGACCCAGTACTTC. Protein sequence: CASSQGWASGGQETQYF. The chain recombines TRBV4-1 with TRBJ2-5; TRBD2 aligns across 11 bases. CDR1 is MGHRA, CDR2 YSYEKL, per germline. The J segment lost 2 bases and the V segment lost 1 base, leaving 6 bases of the junction unmatched. The CDR3 totals 17 residues.

The rearrangement uses TRBV11-3 and TRBJ2-5; the D gene is possibly TRBD2 (5 bases). CDR3 length: 16 amino acids. The V gene lost 0 bases and the J gene lost 7 bases, with 18 bases spanning the gap. The germline CDR1 and CDR2 sequences are SGHNT and YENEEA. The CDR3: CASSLEARQTRGTQYF. The DNA of the CDR3 is TGTGCCAGCAGCTTAGAGGCTAGGCAGACTCGGGGGACCCAGTACTTC.

This clone was recorded once. DNA of the CDR3: TGTGCCAGCAGCGTAGGCCTAGCGGGAGCGGCCGGGGAGCTGTTTTTT. It codes for CASSVGLAGAAGELFF. This sequence joins TRBV9 and TRBJ2-2; 10 bases match TRBD2. The CDR3 covers 16 residues. Germline V gene sequence: CDR1 SGDLS, CDR2 YYNGEE. Losses at the gene ends were 0 bases for V and 6 bases for J; bases not matched to a gene: 5.

The chain combines TRBV20-1 with TRBJ2-5; D is undetermined. Germline assignment: CDR1 DFQATT and CDR2 SNEGSKA (reference sequence). The V end lost 5 bases, the J end lost 4 bases, and 5 bases lay between the germline ends. The CDR3 runs 10 residues. CDR3 region: CSAFRETQYF. The CDR3 nucleotides are TGCAGTGCTTTCCGAGAGACCCAGTACTTC.

The chain employs TRBV5-6 and TRBJ1-6; 8 bases agree with TRBD1. Germline V lookup: CDR1 SGHDT, CDR2 YYEEEE. The CDR3 spans 15 residues. V gave up 7 bases and J gave up 6 bases; unmatched junction bases: 9. The CDR3 spells CASSEQGAGNSPLHF. Here the CDR3 DNA reads TGTGCCAGCTCCGAGCAGGGGGCCGGTAATTCACCCCTCCACTTT.